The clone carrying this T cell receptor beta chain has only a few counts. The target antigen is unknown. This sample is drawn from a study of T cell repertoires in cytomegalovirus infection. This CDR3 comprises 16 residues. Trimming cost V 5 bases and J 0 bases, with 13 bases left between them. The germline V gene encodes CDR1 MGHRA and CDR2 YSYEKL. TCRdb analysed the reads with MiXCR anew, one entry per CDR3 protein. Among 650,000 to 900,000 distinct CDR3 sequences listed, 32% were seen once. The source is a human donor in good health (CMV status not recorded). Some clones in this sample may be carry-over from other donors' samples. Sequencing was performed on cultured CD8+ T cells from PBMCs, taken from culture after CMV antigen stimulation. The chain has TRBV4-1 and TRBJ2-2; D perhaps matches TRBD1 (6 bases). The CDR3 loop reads CASSWMGHPNTGELFF. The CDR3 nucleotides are TGCGCCAGCAGCTGGATGGGACACCCGAACACCGGGGAGCTGTTTTTT.